This T cell receptor beta chain derives from a study of PD-1 blockade in classical Hodgkin lymphoma. Time point noted: cycle 4 day 1 (C4D1), after about 6 weeks of nivolumab. Each patient relapsed following autologous stem cell transplantation, and prior brentuximab vedotin exposure differed. Complete response, partial response or progressive disease constituted the best responses recorded. As for this clone: The antigen remains unidentified.

Using immunoSEQ multiplex PCR, the repertoire was profiled, and TCRdb retains in-frame clones only, with some absent. The table records 96,000 or so clones, roughly 91% of them present only once. The study's findings and limits: Baseline diversity in complete responders resembled that of newly diagnosed patients.

The germline CDR1 and CDR2 sequences are GTSNPN and SVGIG (reference sequence). V lost 4 bases and J lost 8, with 17 bases in between. This CDR3 has 13 residues. The sample here was peripheral blood mononuclear cells (PBMCs), taken before the fourth cycle of nivolumab. The chain employs TRBV30 and TRBJ1-2; possibly TRBD1 for D (6 bases). This receptor was obtained from a human donor with classical Hodgkin lymphoma. This chain's CDR3 is CAWTWDPTGGYTF. The CDR3 DNA follows: TGTGCCTGGACCTGGGACCCGACAGGAGGCTACACCTTC.